These 18 T cell receptor beta chains originate from one sample sequenced in a study of breast tumors, draining lymph nodes, adjacent tissues. MiXCR, applied by TCRdb to the multiplex PCR reads, yields one record per CDR3 protein. The sample holds under 150,000 distinct CDR3 sequences, approximately 20% seen once. Axillary draining lymph nodes of breast cancer patients supplied the node samples. The sample was axillary lymph node tissue. These receptors were obtained from a female donor with breast cancer. Some clones in this sample may be carry-over from other donors' samples.

In its sample, this clonotype was seen many times. This rearrangement joins TRBV20-1 to TRBJ1-6, with D maybe TRBD1 (5 bases). CDR3 size: 12 residues. Looked up from germline, CDR1 is DFQATT and CDR2 is SNEGSKA (reference sequence). V was trimmed by 3 bases and J by 10 bases, leaving 10 bases between them. For the CDR3, the DNA is TGCAGTGCTAGCAGGGAGCGATCACCCCTCCACTTT. Its translation is CSASRERSPLHF.

Regarding this clonotype: One base away lies a much larger clone, so this may be a sequencing read error. The J gene is TRBJ2-3, the V gene TRBV7-2, with 15 bases fitting TRBD2. Unmatched junction bases numbered 5, after V lost 2 bases and J lost 5 bases. This CDR3 is built from 17 residues. Germline CDR1 reads SGHTA; CDR2 reads FQGNSA. CDR3 bases: TGTGCCAGCAGCTTACAGGGACTAGCGGGGGGAGGAGATACGCAGTATTTT. This gives the protein CASSLQGLAGGGDTQYF.

This clonotype came up many times. The rearrangement joins TRBV24-1 to TRBJ2-1, with 8 bases aligning to TRBD1. The CDR3 sequence is 13 residues long. Germline assignment: CDR1 KGHDR and CDR2 SFDVKD. Trimming cost V 3 bases and J 10 bases; bases outside gene matches: 4. Here the CDR3 reads CATSDPGGREQFF. CDR3 sequence (DNA): TGTGCCACCAGTGATCCAGGGGGCAGAGAGCAGTTCTTC.

This clonotype was observed at least ten times. The rearrangement uses TRBV29-1 and TRBJ2-7; D may be TRBD1 (5 bases). V dropped 1 base and J dropped 4 bases, with 8 bases sitting between them. This CDR3 has 12 amino acids. The V gene's germline CDR1 is SQVTM and CDR2 ANQGSEA. CDR3 in amino acids: CSVEGGAYEQYF. Here the CDR3 DNA reads TGCAGCGTTGAAGGTGGGGCATACGAGCAGTACTTC.

This clonotype was observed many times. The rearrangement uses TRBV12-3 or TRBV12-4 and TRBJ2-3; D gene uncertain. V was shortened by 2 bases and J by 7 bases, with 4 bases between the two germline ends. The CDR3 runs to 11 residues. CDR3 in amino acids: CASSLPYTQYF. DNA for the CDR3: TGTGCCAGCAGTTTACCTTATACGCAGTATTTT.

This clonotype was recorded many times. V gene TRBV5-1 combines with J gene TRBJ2-1; D uncertain. With 4 bases removed from V and 7 bases from J, the gap between germline ends came to 9 bases. The CDR3 contains 12 residues. CDR1 and CDR2 from the germline V gene are SGHRS and YFSETQ. As DNA, the CDR3 is TGCGCCAGCAGCAGAGATCAGAATGAGCAGTTCTTC. Translating gives CASSRDQNEQFF.

This clonotype was seen ten or more times. The chain combines TRBV7-9 with TRBJ2-7, with D perhaps given as TRBD1 or TRBD2 (5 bases each). The length of the CDR3 is 13 residues. Trimming stripped 10 bases from V and 0 bases from J, with 13 bases between. In germline, CDR1 is SEHNR, CDR2 FQNEAQ (reference sequence). The CDR3 loop is CATLGENSYEQYF. As DNA, the CDR3 is TGTGCCACCCTGGGGGAGAACTCCTACGAGCAGTACTTC.

Ten or more counts support this clonotype. The chain links TRBV20-1 to TRBJ2-1; a weak D match, TRBD2 (5 bases). This CDR3 has 14 residues. CDR1 and CDR2 (germline): DFQATT, SNEGSKA (reference sequence). Trimming took 5 bases from V and 0 from J, leaving 11 bases between them. This chain's CDR3 is CSALLAFSYNEQFF. The DNA of the CDR3 is TGCAGTGCTCTCTTAGCGTTCTCCTACAATGAGCAGTTCTTC.

As for this clonotype: The missing conserved phenylalanine or tryptophan at the end of this CDR3 makes a read error likely. V and J are TRBV2 and TRBJ2-7; TRBD1 aligns across 9 bases. The germline V gene has CDR1 SNHLY and CDR2 FYNNEI. The CDR3 covers 14 residues. V was pared by 8 bases and J by 5 bases, with 10 bases of the junction left unmatched. CDR3 DNA: TGTGCCAGCGACCCGGGACAGGGAAAGAACGAGCAGTACCTC. Translation: CASDPGQGKNEQYL.

This clonotype was recorded many times. V is TRBV12-3 or TRBV12-4 and J is TRBJ2-1; no firm D call. The V end was cut by 0 bases, the J end by 1 base, with 7 bases between. The CDR3 totals 15 residues. CDR3 residues: CASSLAGASYNEQFF. The CDR3 nucleotides are TGTGCCAGCAGTTTAGCGGGCGCTTCCTACAATGAGCAGTTCTTC.

A remark on this clonotype: A much larger clone is a single base away; this may be a read error. This chain's CDR3 is CASSYLGTSVTGELFF. The CDR3 DNA sequence: TGTGCCAGCAGTTACCTCGGGACTAGCGTGACCGGGGAGCTGTTTTTT. The V and J genes are TRBV6-6 and TRBJ2-2, with 10 bases lining up with TRBD2. V lost 2 bases to trimming and J lost 5 bases; unmatched junction nucleotides: 5. Germline V lookup: CDR1 MNHNY, CDR2 SVGAGI (reference sequence). There are 16 residues in the CDR3.

Comments on this clonotype: This may be a read error: a much more frequent sequence differs by one nucleotide. The V call is TRBV29-1, the J call TRBJ2-1; D gene ambiguous. The germline gives CDR1 SQVTM, CDR2 ANQGSEA. The CDR3 runs 11 residues. V lost 6 bases to trimming and J lost 7 bases, with 10 bases between them. The CDR3 region is CSVERLNEQFF. CDR3 sequence (DNA): TGCAGCGTAGAGAGGTTAAATGAGCAGTTCTTC.

This clonotype was counted many times. The chain is built from TRBV9 and TRBJ2-1; 7 positions match TRBD1. The junction had 9 bases not matched to a gene; V was cut back by 4 bases and J by 5 bases. Germline CDR1 reads SGDLS; CDR2 reads YYNGEE. The CDR3 is 15 amino acids. CDR3 nucleotides: TGTGCCAGCAGCCCACGACAGGGTTGGGACAATGAGCAGTTCTTC. Its protein product is CASSPRQGWDNEQFF. Based on the CDR3 plus reference TRBV9 and TRBJ2-1, the full variable domain is DSGVTQTPKHLITATGQRVTLRCSPRSGDLSVYWYQQSLDQGLQFLIQYYNGEERAKGNILERFSAQQFPDLHSELNLSSLELGDSALYFCASSPRQGWDNEQFFGPGTRLTVL.

Many counts were recorded for this clonotype. This chain joins TRBV6-2 or TRBV6-3 and TRBJ2-7, with D possibly TRBD2 on 6 matching bases. From germline, CDR1 is MNHEY and CDR2 SVGEGT. V dropped 5 bases and J dropped 3 bases, with 14 bases sitting between them. The CDR3 spans 14 residues. CDR3 amino acids: CASSAQLARYEQYF. In DNA form, the CDR3 reads TGTGCCAGCAGTGCCCAACTAGCCCGCTACGAGCAGTACTTC.

The genes are TRBV11-3 and TRBJ2-5; D is possibly TRBD2 (7 bases). The germline V gene encodes CDR1 SGHNT and CDR2 YENEEA. V shed 9 bases and J shed 1 base, with 15 bases lying between them. The CDR3 length is 14 residues. The chain's CDR3 is CASSRGGSQETQYF. The CDR3 coding sequence is TGTGCCAGTAGTAGGGGGGGATCCCAAGAGACCCAGTACTTC.

V usage is TRBV28 and J usage is TRBJ1-5; maybe TRBD1 (5 bases). The CDR3 has 12 residues. The V and J ends lost 5 bases and 9 bases respectively, with 11 bases between them. Germline CDR1 reads MDHEN; CDR2 reads SYDVKM. CDR3 sequence: CASSAGTSPQHF. The CDR3 DNA sequence: TGTGCCAGCAGTGCCGGGACCTCGCCCCAGCATTTT.

This clonotype was counted ten times or more. V gene TRBV11-3 combines with J gene TRBJ2-3; 7 nucleotides line up with TRBD1. V lost 5 bases to trimming and J lost 4 bases; unmatched junction nucleotides: 9. Germline lookup yields CDR1 SGHNT and CDR2 YENEEA. This CDR3 region has 15 residues. This CDR3 is CASSPRQGQADTQYF. CDR3 in DNA: TGTGCCAGCAGCCCCAGACAGGGTCAGGCAGATACGCAGTATTTT.

On this clonotype itself: A much larger clonotype is one base distant, so this may be a read error. The gene calls are TRBV11-2 and TRBJ2-1, with 9 bases lining up with TRBD2. The J segment lost 7 bases and the V segment lost 1 base, leaving 5 bases of the junction unmatched. The CDR3 has 15 residues. Germline CDR1 and CDR2: SGHAT and FQNNGV. CDR3 coding DNA: TGTGCCAGCAGCTTAGGTAGCGGGAGTGCGAATGAGCAGTTCTTC. Its translation: CASSLGSGSANEQFF.